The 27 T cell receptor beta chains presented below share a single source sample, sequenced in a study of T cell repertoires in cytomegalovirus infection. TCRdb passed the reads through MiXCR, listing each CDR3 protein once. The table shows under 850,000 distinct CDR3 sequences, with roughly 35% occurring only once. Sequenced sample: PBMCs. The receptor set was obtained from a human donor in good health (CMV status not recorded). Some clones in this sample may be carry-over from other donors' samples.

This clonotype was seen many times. CDR3 sequence (DNA): TGTGCCAGCAGCTTAGTCGGAGGGGGACCAATCAATGAGCAGTTCTTC. This encodes CASSLVGGGPINEQFF. This chain connects TRBV7-8 to TRBJ2-1; D possibly matches TRBD1 or TRBD2 (6 bases each). The germline CDR1 and CDR2 sequences are SGHVS and FQNEAQ. With 1 base removed from V and 6 bases from J, the gap between germline ends came to 16 bases. The CDR3 has 16 residues.

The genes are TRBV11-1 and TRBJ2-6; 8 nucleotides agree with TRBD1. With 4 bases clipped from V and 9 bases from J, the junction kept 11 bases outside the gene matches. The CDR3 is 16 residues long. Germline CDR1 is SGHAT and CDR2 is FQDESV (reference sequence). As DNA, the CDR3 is TGTGCCAGCAGCTCTGACAGGGGAGTAGGTGGCAACGTCCTGACTTTC. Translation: CASSSDRGVGGNVLTF.

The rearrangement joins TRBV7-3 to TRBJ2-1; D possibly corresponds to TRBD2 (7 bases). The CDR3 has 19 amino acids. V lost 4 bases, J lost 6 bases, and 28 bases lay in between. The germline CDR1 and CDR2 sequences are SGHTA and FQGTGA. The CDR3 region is CASSYWGPTRTSGGNEQFF. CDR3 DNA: TGTGCCAGCAGCTACTGGGGGCCCACAAGGACTAGTGGGGGCAATGAGCAGTTCTTC. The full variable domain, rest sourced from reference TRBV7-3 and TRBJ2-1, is GAGVSQTPSNKVTEKGKYVELRCDPISGHTALYWYRQSLGQGPEFLIYFQGTGAADDSGLPNDRFFAVRPEGSVSTLKIQRTERGDSAVYLCASSYWGPTRTSGGNEQFFGPGTRLTVL.

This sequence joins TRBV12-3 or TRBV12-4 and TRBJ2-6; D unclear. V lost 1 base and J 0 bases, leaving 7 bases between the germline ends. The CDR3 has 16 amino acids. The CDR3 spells CASSLGTVSGANVLTF. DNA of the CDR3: TGTGCCAGCAGTTTAGGGACGGTCTCTGGGGCCAACGTCCTGACTTTC.

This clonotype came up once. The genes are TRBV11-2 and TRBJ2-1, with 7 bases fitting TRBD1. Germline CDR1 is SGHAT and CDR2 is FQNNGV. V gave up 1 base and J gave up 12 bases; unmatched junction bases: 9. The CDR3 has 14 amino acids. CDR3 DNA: TGTGCCAGCAGCTTAGTCGCAGGGGGAATGGGGCAGTTCTTC. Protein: CASSLVAGGMGQFF.

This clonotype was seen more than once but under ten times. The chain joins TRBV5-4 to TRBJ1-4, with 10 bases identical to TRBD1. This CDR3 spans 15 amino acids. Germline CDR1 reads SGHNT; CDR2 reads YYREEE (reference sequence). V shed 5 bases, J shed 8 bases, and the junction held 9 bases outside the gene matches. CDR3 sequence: CASSHPGQGKEKLFF. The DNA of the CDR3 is TGTGCCAGCAGTCACCCGGGACAGGGGAAGGAAAAACTGTTTTTT.

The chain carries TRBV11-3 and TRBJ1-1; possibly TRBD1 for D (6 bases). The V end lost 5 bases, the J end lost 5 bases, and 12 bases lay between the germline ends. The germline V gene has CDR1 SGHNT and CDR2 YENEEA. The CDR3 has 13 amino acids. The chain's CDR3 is CASSPKTGTEAFF. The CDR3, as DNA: TGTGCCAGCAGCCCGAAGACAGGAACTGAAGCTTTCTTT.

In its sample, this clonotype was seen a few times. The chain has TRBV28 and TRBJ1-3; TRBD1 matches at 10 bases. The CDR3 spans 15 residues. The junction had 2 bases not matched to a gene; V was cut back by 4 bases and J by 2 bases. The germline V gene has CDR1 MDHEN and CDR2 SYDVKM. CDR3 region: CASSWDRGAGNTIYF. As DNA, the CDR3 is TGTGCCAGCAGTTGGGACAGGGGAGCTGGAAACACCATATATTTT.

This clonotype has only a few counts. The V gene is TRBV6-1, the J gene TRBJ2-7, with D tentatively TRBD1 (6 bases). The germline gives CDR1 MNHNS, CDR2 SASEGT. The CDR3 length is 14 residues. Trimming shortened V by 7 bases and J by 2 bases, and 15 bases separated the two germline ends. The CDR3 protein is CASKTLEGAYEQYF. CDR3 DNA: TGTGCCAGCAAAACCTTAGAGGGGGCCTACGAGCAGTACTTC.

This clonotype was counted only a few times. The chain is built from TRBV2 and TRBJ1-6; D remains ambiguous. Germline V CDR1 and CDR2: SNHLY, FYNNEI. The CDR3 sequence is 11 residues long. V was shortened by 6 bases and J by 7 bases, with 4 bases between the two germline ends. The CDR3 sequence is CASRENSPLHF. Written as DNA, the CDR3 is TGTGCCAGCAGGGAAAATTCACCCCTCCACTTT.

CDR3 nucleotide sequence: TGTGCCAGCAGAGCGACTCTCAGCGAAAACTATGGCTACACCTTC. Protein: CASRATLSENYGYTF. This sequence joins TRBV6-2 or TRBV6-3 and TRBJ1-2; the D is unclear. The CDR3 spans 15 residues. Germline CDR1 is MNHEY and CDR2 is SVGEGT. V lost 6 bases and J 2 bases, leaving 16 bases between the germline ends.

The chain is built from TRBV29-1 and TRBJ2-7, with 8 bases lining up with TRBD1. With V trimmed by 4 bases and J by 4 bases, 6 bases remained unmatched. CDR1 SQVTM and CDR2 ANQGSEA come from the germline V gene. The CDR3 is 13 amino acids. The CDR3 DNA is TGCAGCGTTGTGGGGCAGGGGGCTTACGAGCAGTACTTC. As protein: CSVVGQGAYEQYF.

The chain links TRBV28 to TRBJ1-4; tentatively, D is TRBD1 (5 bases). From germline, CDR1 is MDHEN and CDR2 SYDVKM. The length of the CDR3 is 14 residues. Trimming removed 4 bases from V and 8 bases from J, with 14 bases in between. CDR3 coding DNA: TGTGCCAGCAGTTATGGGCAGGGTAGGGAAAAACTGTTTTTT. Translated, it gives CASSYGQGREKLFF.

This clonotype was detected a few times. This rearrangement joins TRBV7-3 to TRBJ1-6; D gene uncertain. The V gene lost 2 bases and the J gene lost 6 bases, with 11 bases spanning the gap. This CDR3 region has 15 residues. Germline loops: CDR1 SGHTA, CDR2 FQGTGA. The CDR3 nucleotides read TGTGCCAGCAGCTTAGAGCCGGGTTTTAATTCACCCCTCCACTTT. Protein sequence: CASSLEPGFNSPLHF.

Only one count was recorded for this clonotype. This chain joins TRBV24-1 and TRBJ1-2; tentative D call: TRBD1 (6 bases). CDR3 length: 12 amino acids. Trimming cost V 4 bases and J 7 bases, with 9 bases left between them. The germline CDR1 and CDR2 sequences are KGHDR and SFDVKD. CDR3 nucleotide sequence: TGTGCCACCAGTGACAGGGGTTTTGGCTACACCTTC. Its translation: CATSDRGFGYTF.

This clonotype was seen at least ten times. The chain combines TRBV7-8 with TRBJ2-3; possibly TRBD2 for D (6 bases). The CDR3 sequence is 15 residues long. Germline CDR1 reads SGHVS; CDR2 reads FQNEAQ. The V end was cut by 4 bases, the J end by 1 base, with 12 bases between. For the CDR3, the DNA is TGTGCCAGCAGCTCCGGGCGGGGCGGCACAGATACGCAGTATTTT. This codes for CASSSGRGGTDTQYF.

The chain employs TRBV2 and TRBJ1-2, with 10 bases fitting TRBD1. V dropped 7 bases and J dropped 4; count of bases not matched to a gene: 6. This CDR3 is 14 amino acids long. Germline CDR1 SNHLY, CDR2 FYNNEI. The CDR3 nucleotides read TGTGCCAGCATGGGACAGGGGCTCGGCTATGGCTACACCTTC. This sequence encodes CASMGQGLGYGYTF.

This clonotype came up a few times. CDR3 coding DNA: TGTGCCAGTAGTAAAGAGGGATTCAATCAGCCCCAGCATTTT. This sequence encodes CASSKEGFNQPQHF. The chain is built from TRBV19 and TRBJ1-5, with D uncertain. V lost 4 bases and J lost 3, with 10 bases in between. There are 14 residues in the CDR3. Germline V CDR1 and CDR2: LNHDA, SQIVND (reference sequence). Based on the CDR3 plus reference TRBV19 and TRBJ1-5, the full variable domain is DGGITQSPKYLFRKEGQNVTLSCEQNLNHDAMYWYRQDPGQGLRLIYYSQIVNDFQKGDIAEGYSVSREKKESFPLTVTSAQKNPTAFYLCASSKEGFNQPQHFGDGTRLSIL.

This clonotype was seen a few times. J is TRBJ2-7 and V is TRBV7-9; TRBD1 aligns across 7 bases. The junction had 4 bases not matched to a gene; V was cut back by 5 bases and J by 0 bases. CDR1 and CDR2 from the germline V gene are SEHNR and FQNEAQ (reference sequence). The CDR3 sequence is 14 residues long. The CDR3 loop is CASSGQDNSYEQYF. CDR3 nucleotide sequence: TGTGCCAGCAGCGGACAGGACAACTCCTACGAGCAGTACTTC.

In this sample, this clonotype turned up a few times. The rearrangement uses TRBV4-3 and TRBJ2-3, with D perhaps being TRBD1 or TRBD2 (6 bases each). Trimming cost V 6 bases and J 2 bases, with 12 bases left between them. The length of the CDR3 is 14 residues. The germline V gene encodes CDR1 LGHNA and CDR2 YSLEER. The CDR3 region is CASSRGAPTDTQYF. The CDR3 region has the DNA TGCGCCAGCAGTAGGGGGGCACCCACAGATACGCAGTATTTT.

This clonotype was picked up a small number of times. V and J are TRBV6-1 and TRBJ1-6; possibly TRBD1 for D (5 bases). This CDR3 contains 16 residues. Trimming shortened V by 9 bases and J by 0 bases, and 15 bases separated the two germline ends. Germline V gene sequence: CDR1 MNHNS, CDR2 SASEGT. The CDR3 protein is CASPDTPSSYNSPLHF. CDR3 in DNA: TGTGCCAGTCCGGACACTCCAAGCTCCTATAATTCACCCCTCCACTTT.

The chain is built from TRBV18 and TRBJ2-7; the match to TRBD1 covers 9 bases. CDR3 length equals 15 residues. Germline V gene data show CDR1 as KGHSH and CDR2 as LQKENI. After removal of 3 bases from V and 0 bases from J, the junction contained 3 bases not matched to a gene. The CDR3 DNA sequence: TGTGCCAGCTCACCCACGGACAGGGGCTCCTACGAGCAGTACTTC. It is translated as CASSPTDRGSYEQYF.

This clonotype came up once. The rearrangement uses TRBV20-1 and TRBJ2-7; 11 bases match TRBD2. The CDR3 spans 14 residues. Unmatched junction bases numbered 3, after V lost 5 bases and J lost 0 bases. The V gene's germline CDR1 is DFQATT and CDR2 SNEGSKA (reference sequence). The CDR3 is CSAGTSGTSYEQYF. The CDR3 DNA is TGCAGTGCTGGGACTAGCGGTACCTCCTACGAGCAGTACTTC.

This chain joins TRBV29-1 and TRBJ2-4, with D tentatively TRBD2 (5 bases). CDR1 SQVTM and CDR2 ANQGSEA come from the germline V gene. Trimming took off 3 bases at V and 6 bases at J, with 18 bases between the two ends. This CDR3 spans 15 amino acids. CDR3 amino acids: CSVEKASRARNIQYF. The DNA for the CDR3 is TGCAGCGTTGAGAAGGCTTCGAGGGCCCGAAACATTCAGTACTTC.

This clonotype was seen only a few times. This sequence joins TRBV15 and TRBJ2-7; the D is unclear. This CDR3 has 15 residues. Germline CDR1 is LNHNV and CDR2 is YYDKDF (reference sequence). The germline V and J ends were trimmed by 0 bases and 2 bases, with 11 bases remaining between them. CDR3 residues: CATSRDSSQTYEQYF. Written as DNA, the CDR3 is TGTGCCACCAGCAGAGATTCCAGCCAGACCTACGAGCAGTACTTC.

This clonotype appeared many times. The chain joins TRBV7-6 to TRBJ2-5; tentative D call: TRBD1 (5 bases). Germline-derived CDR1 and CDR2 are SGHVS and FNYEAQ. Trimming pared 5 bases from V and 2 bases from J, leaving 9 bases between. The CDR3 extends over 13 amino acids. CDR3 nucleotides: TGTGCCAGCAGCCTAGACAGACAAGAGACCCAGTACTTC. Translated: CASSLDRQETQYF.

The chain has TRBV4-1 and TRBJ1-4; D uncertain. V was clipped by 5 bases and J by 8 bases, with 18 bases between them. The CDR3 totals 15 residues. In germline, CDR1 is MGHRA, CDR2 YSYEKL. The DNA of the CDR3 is TGCGCCAGCAGCATACCCCGGACCCCAAGGGAAAAACTGTTTTTT. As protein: CASSIPRTPREKLFF.